This T cell receptor (beta chain) was obtained from a study of control samples from healthy donors and cancer patients. Produced via immunoSEQ multiplex PCR; TCRdb's table is partial and in-frame only. The sample includes 8,500 to 11,000 clones, approximately 91% seen only once; the top ten take roughly 20%. CDR1 and CDR2 (germline): SGHTA, FQGTGA. V was cut by 5 bases and J by 3 bases, with 10 bases left in between. This CDR3 region has 14 residues. This receptor was taken from a man in his 60s with colorectal cancer. The sequenced sample consisted of PBMCs. The chain is built from TRBV7-3 and TRBJ2-2; D is perhaps TRBD1 or TRBD2 (5 bases each). The CDR3 spells CASSRGPYTGELFF. Written as DNA, the CDR3 is TGTGCCAGCAGCCGGGGACCATACACCGGGGAGCTGTTTTTT.